This T cell receptor beta chain originates from a study of cytomegalovirus exposure and HLA in healthy donors. Germline V gene sequence: CDR1 SEHNR, CDR2 FQNEAQ (reference sequence). The CDR3 is 11 amino acids. Trimming cost V 8 bases and J 1 base, with 5 bases left between them. Study-wide results and limits: What a later analysis reportedly showed was that an Asian-associated ancestry cluster had fewer N-insertions than the roughly 720-donor mean. Later analysis identified a missense DCLRE1C variant that was linked to TCR beta V- and J-gene trimming.

In regard to this clone: No antigen is known for it.

The PCR had 60 Vbeta and 13 Jbeta primers. The assay was immunoSEQ multiplex PCR, and TCRdb's table has in-frame clones only and misses some. The sample has 150,000 to 200,000 clones; roughly 72% are singletons. The donors gave bone marrow, and they were healthy. The donors, nominally healthy at sampling, likely had unrecorded immune exposures. The sequenced material came from PBMCs. The chain uses TRBV7-9 and TRBJ2-5; D is unresolved. The clonotype comes from a woman between 35 and 50 years old in good health and CMV-seronegative. Here the CDR3 reads CASQAQETQYF. CDR3 coding DNA: TGTGCCAGCCAAGCCCAAGAGACCCAGTACTTC.